A selection of T cell receptor beta chains follows, all from one sample in a study of blood T cells in healthy people across ages. TCRdb ran MiXCR on the 5' RACE reads and lists one entry per CDR3 protein. The top ten clones hold approximately 0.79% of a sample with under 1,100,000 distinct CDR3 sequences, under 30% of them seen once. This sample was also put to use in a study of T cells of mothers and their children.

Sample: blood. The receptors were sampled from a girl aged 2-15 years in good health. Both conserved end residues are part of each CDR3. The D gene is left open where the match is weak. Expanded clones get a size class; other rows say once, few or many, or leave the size out.

TRBJ1-1	15	TRBD1	TRBV4-2	-	CASSLQGDRQDPAFF	TGTGCCAGCAGCCTCCAGGGGGACCGACAGGATCCAGCTTTCTTT
TRBJ2-7	15	-	TRBV2	-	CASSEAGIQVHEQYF	TGTGCCAGCAGTGAAGCGGGCATACAGGTCCACGAGCAGTACTTC
TRBJ2-4	14	-	TRBV7-2	-	CASSTPGTKNIQYF	TGTGCCAGCAGCACCCCAGGGACCAAAAACATTCAGTACTTC
TRBJ2-7	16	-	TRBV7-6	once	CASSSADGTWTYEQYF	TGTGCCAGCAGCTCCGCGGACGGGACATGGACCTACGAGCAGTACTTC
TRBJ2-1	14	-	TRBV6-5	-	CASRLQGGENEQFF	TGTGCCAGCAGACTACAGGGTGGGGAAAATGAGCAGTTCTTC
TRBJ1-6	15	-	TRBV20-1	-	CSAGEATSYNSPLHF	TGCAGTGCTGGTGAGGCTACCTCCTATAATTCACCCCTCCACTTT
TRBJ2-7	14	-	TRBV10-3	few	CAISEGASPYEQYF	TGTGCCATCAGTGAGGGAGCGAGCCCCTACGAGCAGTACTTC
TRBJ2-5	13	-	TRBV10-3	-	CAISAFGRETQYF	TGTGCCATCAGTGCCTTTGGCAGGGAGACCCAGTACTTC
TRBJ2-7	15	-	TRBV14	-	CASSQNTGTGREQYF	TGTGCCAGCAGCCAAAACACCGGGACCGGGCGCGAGCAGTACTTC
TRBJ1-2	18	TRBD1	TRBV10-3	-	CAISDVPGQAPDRHGYTF	TGTGCCATCAGTGATGTCCCGGGACAGGCCCCTGATCGTCATGGCTACACCTTC
TRBJ2-3	18	TRBD1	TRBV11-3	few	CASSLVGTGGRLEDTQYF	TGTGCCAGCAGCTTAGTTGGGACAGGGGGCCGATTAGAAGATACGCAGTATTTT
TRBJ1-2	17	-	TRBV4-3	few	CASSFRGAVAASYGYTF	TGCGCCAGCAGCTTCCGAGGTGCGGTCGCGGCGTCCTATGGCTACACCTTC
TRBJ2-7	14	-	TRBV7-2	-	CASSLAPAIYEQYF	TGTGCCAGCAGTTTAGCGCCGGCAATCTACGAGCAGTACTTC
TRBJ2-5	17	-	TRBV15	-	CATSRDQGRGPQETQYF	TGTGCCACCAGCAGAGATCAGGGGAGGGGACCTCAAGAGACCCAGTACTTC
TRBJ1-2	13	-	TRBV12-3/TRBV12-4	-	CASSAWTLYGYTF	TGTGCCAGCAGTGCCTGGACACTCTATGGCTACACCTTC
TRBJ2-7	14	TRBD1	TRBV10-3	few	CAIRPGQGVEEQYF	TGTGCCATCAGGCCGGGACAGGGAGTGGAAGAGCAGTACTTC
TRBJ1-1	16	TRBD1	TRBV10-3	few	CAISWGQGISSTEAFF	TGTGCCATCAGTTGGGGACAGGGAATTTCGAGCACTGAAGCTTTCTTT
TRBJ2-5	15	TRBD2	TRBV7-8	-	CASSTWGLAGEAQYF	TGTGCCAGCAGCACTTGGGGACTAGCGGGAGAAGCCCAGTACTTC
TRBJ2-1	17	-	TRBV4-2	few	CASSQESRGAGYNEQFF	TGTGCCAGCAGCCAAGAATCAAGGGGAGCAGGGTACAATGAGCAGTTCTTC
TRBJ2-1	14	-	TRBV3-1	few	CASSQGGSYNEQFF	TGTGCCAGCAGCCAAGGGGGTTCCTACAATGAGCAGTTCTTC
TRBJ1-2	11	-	TRBV29-1	few	CSGYRSYGYTF	TGCAGCGGATACAGATCCTATGGCTACACCTTC
TRBJ2-3	15	TRBD1	TRBV11-2	-	CASSFGQGQGYTQYF	TGTGCCAGCAGCTTTGGGCAGGGACAGGGTTATACGCAGTATTTT
TRBJ1-3	15	-	TRBV29-1	-	CSVRSGIGPGNTIYF	TGCAGCGTTCGATCCGGAATAGGTCCTGGAAACACCATATATTTT
TRBJ2-5	16	TRBD1	TRBV2	few	CASSEKGDRGLPVRDF	TGTGCCAGCAGTGAAAAGGGGGACAGGGGGCTTCCCGTGAGAGACTTC
TRBJ2-7	14	TRBD1	TRBV12-3/TRBV12-4	-	CASSLDRAPYEQYF	TGTGCCAGCAGCCTGGACAGGGCGCCCTACGAGCAGTACTTC
TRBJ2-6	20	-	TRBV3-1	few	CASSQDLGGLGASGANVLTF	TGTGCCAGCAGCCAAGATCTGGGGGGCTTAGGAGCCTCTGGGGCCAACGTCCTGACTTTC
TRBJ2-4	15	-	TRBV7-2	few	CASSFSSDRPGIQYF	TGTGCCAGCAGCTTCTCCTCCGACAGGCCGGGCATTCAGTACTTC
TRBJ2-4	12	TRBD1	TRBV11-2	few	CASSLDGTGEDF	TGTGCCAGCAGCTTAGATGGGACAGGGGAGGACTTC
TRBJ2-2	13	-	TRBV29-1	-	CSGRLPNTGELFF	TGCAGCGGGAGACTTCCGAACACCGGGGAGCTGTTTTTT
TRBJ2-1	15	TRBD1	TRBV5-1	-	CASRPPGQLHNEQFF	TGCGCCAGCAGGCCCCCGGGACAGCTCCACAATGAGCAGTTCTTC
TRBJ1-6	14	-	TRBV25-1	few	CASRGASEGSPLHF	TGTGCCAGCAGGGGAGCCTCCGAGGGTTCACCCCTCCACTTT
TRBJ2-5	16	-	TRBV20-1	-	CSARAYGARQWETQYF	TGCAGTGCTAGAGCTTATGGGGCCCGGCAGTGGGAGACCCAGTACTTC
TRBJ1-1	15	-	TRBV4-2	-	CASSLRHPPNTEAFF	TGTGCCAGCAGCCTAAGACATCCCCCTAACACTGAAGCTTTCTTT
TRBJ1-1	11	-	TRBV6-4	-	CASRQNTEAFF	TGTGCCAGCAGACAGAACACTGAAGCTTTCTTT
TRBJ2-7	14	-	TRBV14	-	CASSHLLGGYEQYF	TGTGCCAGCAGCCACCTATTAGGGGGGTACGAGCAGTACTTC
TRBJ2-7	13	-	TRBV7-9	-	CASSLGSEYEQYF	TGTGCCAGCAGCTTAGGCAGCGAATACGAGCAGTACTTC
TRBJ1-1	11	-	TRBV28	once	CASRAPRGAFF	TGTGCCAGTCGGGCCCCGAGAGGAGCTTTCTTT
TRBJ2-7	14	-	TRBV10-3	-	CAISESRDGAEQYF	TGTGCCATCAGTGAATCACGGGACGGGGCCGAGCAGTACTTC
TRBJ2-3	14	TRBD2	TRBV29-1	-	CSVVAGGPTDTQYF	TGCAGCGTTGTAGCGGGAGGTCCCACAGATACGCAGTATTTT
TRBJ2-5	17	-	TRBV20-1	-	CSARDDQNTRGGETQYF	TGCAGTGCTAGAGATGATCAAAACACCCGAGGGGGAGAGACCCAGTACTTC
TRBJ1-1	14	-	TRBV29-1	few	CSVGLMEGGTEAFF	TGCAGCGTTGGGTTGATGGAGGGGGGGACTGAAGCTTTCTTT
TRBJ2-1	15	-	TRBV10-3	-	CAISEGEALYNEQFF	TGTGCCATCAGTGAGGGGGAGGCCCTCTACAATGAGCAGTTCTTC
TRBJ2-3	17	TRBD1	TRBV28	few	CASSRPRGTGLTDTQYF	TGTGCCAGCAGCCGTCCACGCGGGACAGGTTTAACAGATACGCAGTATTTT
TRBJ2-1	9	-	TRBV29-1	many	CSVAGGQFF	TGCAGCGTTGCGGGTGGGCAGTTCTTC
TRBJ2-2	18	-	TRBV12-3/TRBV12-4	few	CASSFRPGHSKNTGELFF	TGTGCCAGCAGTTTTCGCCCGGGACACTCGAAGAACACCGGGGAGCTGTTTTTT